Only one count was recorded for the clone carrying this T cell receptor beta chain. Profiling relied on immunoSEQ multiplex PCR, and the TCRdb table lists in-frame clones only, not all of them. Here the sample spans more than 150,000 clones, around 80% being singletons. The sample comes from a study of blood T cell repertoires in COVID-19. This CDR3 comprises 14 residues. Per germline, CDR1 MDHEN and CDR2 SYDVKM. After removal of 4 bases from V and 5 bases from J, the junction contained 5 bases not matched to a gene. The sample consisted of PBMCs or T cells enriched from blood (not recorded which). This clonotype was sampled from a woman aged 60-70 years who had recovered from COVID-19. The rearrangement links TRBV28 to TRBJ1-5; 7 bases agree with TRBD1. CDR3 loop: CASSSPTGYQPQHF. The CDR3 coding sequence is TGTGCCAGCAGTTCCCCGACAGGGTATCAGCCCCAGCATTTT.